Listed below are T cell receptor beta chains from one sample, sequenced in a study of T-cell reconstitution after alpha-beta-depleted transplantation in children. TCRdb reprocessed the PCR reads via MiXCR and lists one record per CDR3 protein. Here the sample spans 90,000 to 100,000 distinct CDR3 sequences, 23% being singletons. Sequenced here: PBMCs, sampled before TCRalphabeta/CD19-depleted stem cell transplant. These receptor sequences come from a boy aged 2-15 years with acute lymphoblastic leukemia, due to receive a stem cell transplant. Both conserved end residues are part of each CDR3. Fields, in order: V gene, clone size, J gene, D gene, CDR3 DNA, CDR3 protein. The D gene is left open where the match is weak. The size of a clone is reported for some rows only, either as once, few or many, or as a class for expanded clones.

V gene: TRBV20-1
clone size: .
J gene: TRBJ2-7
D gene: .
CDR3 DNA: TGCAGTGCTAGGGACTCCTCAAGGGACGAGCAGTACTTC
CDR3 protein: CSARDSSRDEQYF

V gene: TRBV21-1
clone size: few
J gene: TRBJ2-7
D gene: .
CDR3 DNA: TGTGCCAGCAGCAAAGGTCGAGGCGATGGGCAGTACTTC
CDR3 protein: CASSKGRGDGQYF

V gene: TRBV4-3
clone size: few
J gene: TRBJ2-1
D gene: TRBD2
CDR3 DNA: TGCGCCAGCAGCCAAGGTAGCGGGAGCTATGAGCAGTTCTTC
CDR3 protein: CASSQGSGSYEQFF

V gene: TRBV30
clone size: .
J gene: TRBJ1-1
D gene: .
CDR3 DNA: TGTGCCTGGAATAGGCGTTTGAACACTGAAGCTTTCTTT
CDR3 protein: CAWNRRLNTEAFF

V gene: TRBV20-1
clone size: .
J gene: TRBJ2-2
D gene: .
CDR3 DNA: TGCAGTGCTAGTTCCGGAGGCAGGGGCGGGGAGCTGTTTTTT
CDR3 protein: CSASSGGRGGELFF

V gene: TRBV5-1
clone size: .
J gene: TRBJ2-3
D gene: TRBD2
CDR3 DNA: TGCGCCACAACTAGCGGAGGGGCCCCAGATACGCAGTATTTT
CDR3 protein: CATTSGGAPDTQYF

V gene: TRBV15
clone size: few
J gene: TRBJ1-1
D gene: TRBD1
CDR3 DNA: TGTGCCACCAGCCCGGACTGGGACAGGGGGCTTGGCACTGAAGCTTTCTTT
CDR3 protein: CATSPDWDRGLGTEAFF

V gene: TRBV28
clone size: .
J gene: TRBJ2-4
D gene: .
CDR3 DNA: TGTGCCAGCAGTTTATATCTGGGATCAAAAAACATTCAGTACTTC
CDR3 protein: CASSLYLGSKNIQYF

V gene: TRBV6-5
clone size: many
J gene: TRBJ2-7
D gene: .
CDR3 DNA: TGTGCCAGCAGTTACACGTCCTCAGGGGCGCCTACCGAGCAGTACTTC
CDR3 protein: CASSYTSSGAPTEQYF

V gene: TRBV27
clone size: few
J gene: TRBJ1-2
D gene: TRBD1
CDR3 DNA: TGTGCCAGCAGTTTCGTTTCCGGGACAGGGGTCTATGGCTACACCTTC
CDR3 protein: CASSFVSGTGVYGYTF